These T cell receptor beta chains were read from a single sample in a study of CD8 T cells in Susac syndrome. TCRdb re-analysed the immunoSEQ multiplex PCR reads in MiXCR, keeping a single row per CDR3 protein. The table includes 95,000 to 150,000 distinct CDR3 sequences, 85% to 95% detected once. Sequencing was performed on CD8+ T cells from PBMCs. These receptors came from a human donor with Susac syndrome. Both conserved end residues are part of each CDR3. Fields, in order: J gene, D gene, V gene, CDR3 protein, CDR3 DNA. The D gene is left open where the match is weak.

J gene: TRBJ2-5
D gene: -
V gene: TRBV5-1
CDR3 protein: CASSSGSGTAFQETQYF
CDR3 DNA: TGCGCCAGCAGCTCTGGGTCCGGGACCGCTTTCCAAGAGACCCAGTACTTC

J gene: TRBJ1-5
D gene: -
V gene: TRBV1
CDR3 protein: CTSKSRVGLAGSNQPQHF
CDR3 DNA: TGCACCAGCAAGTCGAGGGTGGGTCTCGCTGGGAGCAATCAGCCCCAGCATTTT

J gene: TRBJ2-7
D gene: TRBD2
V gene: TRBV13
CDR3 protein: CASSLGRGSSYEQYF
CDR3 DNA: TGTGCCAGCAGCTTAGGGCGGGGGTCCTCCTACGAGCAGTACTTC

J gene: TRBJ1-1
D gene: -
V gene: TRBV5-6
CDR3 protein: CASSPRQAPTEAFF
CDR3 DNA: TGTGCCAGCAGCCCAAGACAGGCGCCTACTGAAGCTTTCTTT

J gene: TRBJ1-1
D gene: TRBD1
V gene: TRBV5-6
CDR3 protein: CASSLGSGGNEAFF
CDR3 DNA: TGTGCCAGCAGCTTGGGGTCAGGGGGTAATGAAGCTTTCTTT

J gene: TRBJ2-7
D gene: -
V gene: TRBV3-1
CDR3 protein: CASSVDFEQYF
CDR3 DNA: TGTGCCAGCAGCGTAGATTTCGAGCAGTACTTC

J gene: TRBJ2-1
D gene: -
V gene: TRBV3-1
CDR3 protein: CASSPFRGLGNEQFF
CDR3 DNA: TGTGCCAGCAGCCCATTTCGGGGGCTAGGGAATGAGCAGTTCTTC

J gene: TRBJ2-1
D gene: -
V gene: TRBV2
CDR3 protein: CASSEGLPYGAF
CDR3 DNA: TGTGCCAGCAGTGAAGGTCTCCCCTATGGGGCATTC

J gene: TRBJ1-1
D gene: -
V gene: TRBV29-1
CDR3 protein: CSVERQVPEAFF
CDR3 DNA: TGCAGCGTGGAGAGGCAGGTCCCTGAAGCTTTCTTT

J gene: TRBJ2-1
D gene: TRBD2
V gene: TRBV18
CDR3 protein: CASSQLAGGLNEQFF
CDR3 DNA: TGTGCCAGCTCCCAATTAGCGGGGGGGCTTAATGAGCAGTTCTTC

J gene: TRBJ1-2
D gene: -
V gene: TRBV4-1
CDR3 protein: CASSQERTQDSPYGYTF
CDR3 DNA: TGCGCCAGCAGCCAAGAACGTACCCAGGACAGTCCCTATGGCTACACCTTC

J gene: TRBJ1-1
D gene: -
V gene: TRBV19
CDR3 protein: CASSIPGTNTEAFF
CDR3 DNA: TGTGCCAGTAGTATCCCCGGAACGAACACTGAAGCTTTCTTT

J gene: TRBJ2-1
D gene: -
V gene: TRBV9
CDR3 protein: CASSPKSGEVEQFF
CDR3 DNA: TGTGCCAGCAGCCCAAAGTCTGGGGAGGTTGAGCAGTTCTTC

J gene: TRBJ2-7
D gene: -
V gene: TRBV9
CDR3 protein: CASSVEGDSSYEQYF
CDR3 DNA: TGTGCCAGCAGCGTAGAAGGGGACTCCTCCTACGAGCAGTACTTC

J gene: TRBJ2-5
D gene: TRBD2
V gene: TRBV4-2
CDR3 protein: CASSQDRSGGETQYF
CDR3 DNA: TGTGCCAGCAGCCAAGACAGAAGCGGGGGCGAGACCCAGTACTTC

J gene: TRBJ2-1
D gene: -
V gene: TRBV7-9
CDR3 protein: CASSGDSVTGQFF
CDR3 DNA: TGTGCCAGCAGTGGGGATAGCGTAACGGGGCAGTTCTTC

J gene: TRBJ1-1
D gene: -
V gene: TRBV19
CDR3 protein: CASSIAGGSTEAFF
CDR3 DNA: TGTGCCAGTAGTATTGCGGGGGGAAGCACTGAAGCTTTCTTT

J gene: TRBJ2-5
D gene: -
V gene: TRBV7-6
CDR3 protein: CASSLSVGEETQYF
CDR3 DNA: TGTGCCAGCAGCTTATCTGTAGGAGAAGAGACCCAGTACTTC

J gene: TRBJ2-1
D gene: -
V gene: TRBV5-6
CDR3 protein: CASSLSSRGALYNEQFF
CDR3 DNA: TGTGCCAGCAGCTTGAGTAGTCGGGGGGCCCTTTACAATGAGCAGTTCTTC

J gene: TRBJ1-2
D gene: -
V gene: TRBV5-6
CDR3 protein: CASSLGGIYGYTF
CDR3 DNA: TGTGCCAGCAGTCTGGGGGGAATCTATGGCTACACCTTC

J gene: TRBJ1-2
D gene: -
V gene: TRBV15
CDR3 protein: CATSRDGGGGDGYTF
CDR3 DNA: TGTGCCACCAGCAGAGATGGGGGTGGAGGAGATGGCTACACCTTC